This TCR beta chain was identified during a study of beta chain features in type 1 diabetes. Study results and limitations: When Type 1 diabetes patients were examined, their TCRB CDR3s proved moderately but significantly shorter in all four CD4+ subsets.

Regarding this clone: The antigen remains unidentified.

Since all of the isolated RNA was reverse transcribed, expressed TCRB transcripts were what got sequenced. Using immunoSEQ multiplex PCR, the repertoire was profiled, and TCRdb retains in-frame clones only, with some absent. The sample has 150,000 to 200,000 clones, roughly 63% seen once. This TCR was recovered from a man younger than 45 with type 1 diabetes. The sequenced sample was naive CD4+ T cells from blood.

The CDR3 sequence: CAWSVHGLFYEQYF. DNA for the CDR3: TGTGCCTGGAGTGTACATGGACTTTTCTACGAGCAGTACTTC. The genes are TRBV30 and TRBJ2-7; D possibly corresponds to TRBD2 (5 bases). Germline V lookup: CDR1 GTSNPN, CDR2 SVGIG (reference sequence). CDR3 size: 14 residues. Trimming removed 0 bases at V and 3 bases at J, with 12 bases between.